This TCR beta chain comes out of a study of cytomegalovirus exposure and HLA in healthy donors. The CDR3 length is 13 residues. Germline loops: CDR1 SQVTM, CDR2 ANQGSEA. V lost 7 bases to trimming and J lost 0 bases, with 12 bases between them. The study ran its PCR with 60 Vbeta and 13 Jbeta primers. The method was immunoSEQ multiplex PCR; TCRdb's version includes in-frame clones alone and lacks a portion of them. The repertoire holds approximately 190,000 clones, with 82% as singletons. The sample taken for sequencing was PBMCs. The clonotype was recovered from a boy younger than 10 in good health and CMV-seronegative. V and J are TRBV29-1 and TRBJ1-1, with D maybe TRBD1 (5 bases). The CDR3 loop reads CSAGPGLNTEAFF. The CDR3 DNA reads TGCAGCGCCGGTCCAGGGTTGAACACTGAAGCTTTCTTT. The entire variable domain, with the rest obtained from reference TRBV29-1 and TRBJ1-1, is as follows: SAVISQKPSRDICQRGTSLTIQCQVDSQVTMMFWYRQQPGQSLTLIATANQGSEATYESGFVIDKFPISRPNLTFSTLTVSNMSPEDSSIYLCSAGPGLNTEAFFGQGTRLTVV.